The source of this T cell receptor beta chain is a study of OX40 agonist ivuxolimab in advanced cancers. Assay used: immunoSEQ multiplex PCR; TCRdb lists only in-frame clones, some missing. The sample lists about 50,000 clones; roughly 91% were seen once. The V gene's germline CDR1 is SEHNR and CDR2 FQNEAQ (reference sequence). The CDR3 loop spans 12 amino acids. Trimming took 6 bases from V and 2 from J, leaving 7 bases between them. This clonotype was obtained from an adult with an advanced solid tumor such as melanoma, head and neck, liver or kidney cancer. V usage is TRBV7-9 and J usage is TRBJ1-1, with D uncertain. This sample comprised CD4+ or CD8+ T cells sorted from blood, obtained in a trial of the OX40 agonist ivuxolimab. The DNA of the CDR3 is TGTGCCAGCAGTACCCGAAACACTGAAGCTTTCTTT. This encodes CASSTRNTEAFF.